This passage covers 3 T cell receptor beta chains from one sample sequenced in a study of CD8 T cells in ankylosing spondylitis (dated 2017 in TCRdb). Receptor amplification or capture employed 5' RACE. Data came from an Illumina HiSeq 2500. TCRdb trimmed the raw reads at Q25, called clones with MiXCR and kept productive beta chains. Each record represents a unique CDR3 protein, reported with the most common genes and DNA among its rows. This sample holds under 200,000 distinct CDR3 sequences; 10% to 15% were observed only once. The top ten clonotypes cover approximately 11% of the sample. The sequenced sample was blood, either unsorted or a sorted T cell fraction (not recorded which). Receptors were obtained from a female donor with ankylosing spondylitis or in good health (not recorded which).

Notes on this clonotype: One base away lies a much larger clone, so this may be a sequencing read error. CDR3 loop: CASSLVTSDPGGQYF. CDR3 nucleotides: TGTGCCAGCAGCTTAGTGACTAGCGATCCTGGGGGGCAGTACTTC. The V and J genes are TRBV7-2 and TRBJ2-7; TRBD2 aligns across 8 bases. Looked up from germline, CDR1 is SGHTA and CDR2 is FQGNSA. The V and J ends lost 1 base and 9 bases, in that order; junction bases with no gene match: 11. The CDR3 totals 15 residues. Full variable domain (remainder filled in from reference TRBV7-2 and TRBJ2-7): GAGVSQSPSNKVTEKGKDVELRCDPISGHTALYWYRQSLGQGLEFLIYFQGNSAPDKSGLPSDRFSAERTGGSVSTLTIQRTQQEDSAVYLCASSLVTSDPGGQYFGPGTRLTVT.

This chain links TRBV5-1 with TRBJ1-6; 9 bases align to TRBD1. The CDR3 spans 16 residues. V was clipped by 3 bases and J by 6 bases; unmatched bases: 7. Germline V gene data show CDR1 as SGHRS and CDR2 as YFSETQ. The CDR3 DNA is TGCGCCAGCAGCTCGGTCCCGGGACAGGGTAATTCACCCCTCCACTTT. Amino acid sequence: CASSSVPGQGNSPLHF.

This clonotype was picked up many times. The chain recombines TRBV2 with TRBJ2-5, with a weak D call TRBD2 (5 bases). CDR1 and CDR2 (germline): SNHLY, FYNNEI. The V end lost 3 bases, the J end lost 2 bases, and 10 bases lay between the germline ends. The length of the CDR3 is 14 residues. The CDR3 region is CASSDRLLQETQYF. The DNA of the CDR3 is TGTGCCAGCAGTGACCGACTACTTCAAGAGACCCAGTACTTC.